The 15 T cell receptor beta chains reported below all come from one sample, sequenced in a study of blood T cells in healthy people across ages. For the second PCR, which ran for about 7 to 11 cycles, a sample-barcoded 5' primer and a J-beta primer mix were used. Each CDR3 protein gets one entry after TCRdb re-called the 5' RACE reads with MiXCR. The sample consists of 600,000 or so distinct CDR3 sequences, about 30% of them appearing once. Sample: blood. Source of these receptors: a woman older than 75 in good health.

On this clonotype itself: A much larger clone lies a single base off, so this may be a read error. This chain joins TRBV12-3 or TRBV12-4 and TRBJ2-4; a possible D gene is TRBD1 (6 bases). The DNA end favors TRBJ2-7, so the J call may be wrong. This CDR3 spans 14 amino acids. CDR3 DNA: TGTGCCGGCAGTTTAGCAGGGGTCACCTACGAGCAGTACTTC. This translates into CAGSLAGVTYEQYF.

Notes on this clonotype: A much larger clonotype is one base distant, so this may be a read error. This chain links TRBV6-1 with TRBJ2-1; 12 nucleotides agree with TRBD1. The DNA end is a closer match to TRBJ2-7, so the J assignment may be wrong. The CDR3 extends over 15 amino acids. Germline CDR1 MNHNS, CDR2 SASEGT. The DNA of the CDR3 is TGTGCCAGCATCGGGACAGGGGGCGTTGGCAATGAGCAGTACTTC. Its protein product is CASIGTGGVGNEQYF.

The table lists this clonotype with a count of one. The V gene is TRBV20-1, the J gene TRBJ2-7; D possibly corresponds to TRBD1 (7 bases). The CDR3 extends over 13 amino acids. Trimming removed 4 bases at V and 3 bases at J, with 13 bases between. The germline CDR1 and CDR2 sequences are DFQATT and SNEGSKA (reference sequence). For the CDR3, the DNA is TGCAGTGCTACCGGACAGGAGGGCTACGAGCAGTACTTC. As protein: CSATGQEGYEQYF.

A remark on this clonotype: A read error is possible here, since a much larger clone lies one base away. V is TRBV28 and J is TRBJ1-5; 9 nucleotides line up with TRBD1. V gave up 4 bases and J gave up 9 bases; unmatched junction bases: 10. CDR3 length: 15 residues. Germline V gene data show CDR1 as MDHEN and CDR2 as SYDVKM. CDR3 bases: TGTGCCAGCAGTTCGGGACAGGGCAATGCCCTGCCCCAGCATTTT. Residues: CASSSGQGNALPQHF.

This chain uses TRBV2 with TRBJ1-2; D gene ambiguous. The CDR3 is 12 amino acids. Trimming removed 2 bases at V and 6 bases at J, with 7 bases between. In germline, CDR1 is SNHLY, CDR2 FYNNEI. CDR3 in DNA: TGTGCCAGCAGTGAAACTGGGAATGGCTACACCTTC. Protein sequence: CASSETGNGYTF.

Points on this clonotype: A read error may be the cause here, since a much bigger clone is one base away. The rearrangement links TRBV6-1 to TRBJ1-5, with D tentatively TRBD1 (5 bases). Germline loops: CDR1 MNHNS, CDR2 SASEGT. The CDR3 has 15 amino acids. The CDR3 sequence is CACSEGAGSNQPQHF. The CDR3 DNA reads TGTGCCTGCAGTGAAGGGGCAGGGAGCAATCAGCCCCAGCATTTT.

This clonotype was detected a few times. The gene calls are TRBV5-1 and TRBJ1-4; possibly TRBD1 for D (5 bases). Per germline, CDR1 SGHRS and CDR2 YFSETQ. V lost 1 base and J lost 3, with 7 bases in between. This CDR3 has 14 amino acids. CDR3 DNA sequence: TGCGCCAGCAGCTTGTCGGGGGCTAATGAAAAACTGTTTTTT. This translates into CASSLSGANEKLFF.

A note on this clonotype: This may come from a read error, since a much larger clone is one base off. This CDR3 reads CAGSETVAGQYF. The CDR3 DNA sequence: TGTGCCGGCAGTGAAACGGTGGCAGGGCAGTACTTC. V is TRBV2 and J is TRBJ2-5; the D gene is possibly TRBD1 (5 bases). The germline V gene has CDR1 SNHLY and CDR2 FYNNEI. This CDR3 has 12 residues.

With regard to this clonotype: A single base separates this from a much larger clone, so it may be a read error. The chain carries TRBV5-1 and TRBJ2-6, with D possibly being TRBD1 or TRBD2 (5 bases each). There are 17 residues in the CDR3. Germline CDR1 is SGHRS and CDR2 is YFSETQ. CDR3 sequence (DNA): TGCGCCAGCAGCTTGGGTATCGGGGCCTCTGGGGCCAACGTCCGGACTTTC. Its translation is CASSLGIGASGANVRTF.

This clonotype was seen more than once but under ten times. The gene calls are TRBV20-1 and TRBJ2-5, with D perhaps TRBD1 or TRBD2 (6 bases each). Trimming stripped 6 bases from V and 11 bases from J, with 22 bases between. CDR3 length equals 13 residues. Germline assignment: CDR1 DFQATT and CDR2 SNEGSKA (reference sequence). The CDR3 sequence is CSATGAEWAEQYF. CDR3 bases: TGCAGTGCCACGGGGGCCGAGTGGGCTGAGCAGTACTTC.

The gene calls are TRBV30 and TRBJ1-1, with 7 bases that match TRBD1. This CDR3 has 13 residues. J lost 7 bases, V lost 3 bases, and 8 bases had no gene match. The germline gives CDR1 GTSNPN, CDR2 SVGIG (reference sequence). The CDR3 spells CAWSSTGLGEAFF. DNA of the CDR3: TGTGCCTGGAGCTCGACAGGGTTAGGTGAAGCTTTCTTT.

There are many counts of this clonotype. This sequence joins TRBV4-2 and TRBJ2-5; 8 nucleotides align to TRBD2. J gave up 1 base and V 0 bases, and 10 bases lay outside the gene matches. The CDR3 covers 18 residues. Germline CDR1 LGHNA, CDR2 YNFKEQ. CDR3 amino acids: CASSQEEREAGAQETQYF. The CDR3 DNA reads as TGTGCCAGCAGCCAAGAGGAGAGGGAAGCGGGGGCCCAAGAGACCCAGTACTTC.

In this sample, this clonotype turned up a few times. The V gene is TRBV6-6, the J gene TRBJ1-5; maybe TRBD1 (6 bases). V lost 0 bases to trimming and J lost 7 bases, with 13 bases between them. Germline loops: CDR1 MNHNY, CDR2 SVGAGI (reference sequence). This CDR3 spans 15 amino acids. CDR3 nucleotides: TGTGCCAGCAGTTACTCCCCAGGGGTAGGCCAGCCCCAGCATTTT. Translated, it gives CASSYSPGVGQPQHF.

This clonotype was found many times. The chain uses TRBV28 and TRBJ2-5, with a possible D match to TRBD1 (6 bases). The CDR3 has 13 residues. Germline CDR1 and CDR2: MDHEN and SYDVKM. V lost 7 bases and J 6 bases, leaving 15 bases between the germline ends. The CDR3 coding sequence is TGTGCCAGCACCCCAACAGGGAGAAAGACCCAGTACTTC. Translating gives CASTPTGRKTQYF. The variable domain in full, completed from reference TRBV28 and TRBJ2-5, reads DVKVTQSSRYLVKRTGEKVFLECVQDMDHENMFWYRQDPGLGLRLIYFSYDVKMKEKGDIPEGYSVSREKKERFSLILESASTNQTSMYLCASTPTGRKTQYFGPGTRLLVL.

This clonotype was seen at least ten times. This chain uses TRBV5-1 with TRBJ2-3; 13 bases are a match to TRBD2. CDR1 is SGHRS and CDR2 is YFSETQ in the germline V gene. V lost 0 bases, J lost 5 bases, and 6 bases stayed unmatched. The CDR3 covers 17 residues. The CDR3 bases are TGCGCCAGCAGCTTGGGACTAGCGGGGGGCCCTGGAGATACGCAGTATTTT. Encoded protein: CASSLGLAGGPGDTQYF.